The rows below give T cell receptor beta chains drawn from one sample of a study of T cell responses to AZD1222 COVID-19 vaccine. The table came from immunoSEQ multiplex PCR; TCRdb's copy has only in-frame clones and leaves some out. In the table there are about 120,000 clones, about nine tenths of which are singletons. This specimen consisted of peripheral blood, obtained 28 days after the second dose of the MenACWY control vaccine. These receptors came from an adult who received the MenACWY meningococcal vaccine as a control. Both conserved end residues are part of each CDR3. Fields, in order: D gene, clone size, J gene, V gene, CDR3 protein, CDR3 DNA. A D gene is named only where the DNA matches it firmly. Clone size is stated in some rows and not others, as once, few, many or a class when expanded.

>TRBD2|-|TRBJ2-1|TRBV5-1
CASSVQPGGTGNEQFF
TGCGCCAGCAGCGTTCAGCCGGGGGGAACAGGCAATGAGCAGTTCTTC
>-|-|TRBJ2-2|TRBV7-6
CASSWTASANTGELFF
TGTGCCAGCAGCTGGACAGCATCCGCGAACACCGGGGAGCTGTTTTTT
>-|-|TRBJ1-6|TRBV6-5
CASNRGPPNSPLHF
TGTGCCAGCAACCGGGGTCCCCCTAATTCACCCCTCCACTTT
>TRBD1|-|TRBJ1-2|TRBV4-3
CASSTTGAVYGYTF
TGCGCCAGCAGTACCACAGGGGCGGTGTATGGCTACACCTTC
>TRBD1|-|TRBJ2-4|TRBV28
CASSSVGTEKNIQYF
TGTGCCAGCAGTTCCGTCGGGACAGAGAAAAACATTCAGTACTTC
>-|-|TRBJ2-3|TRBV6-2/TRBV6-3
CASSYPRERTDTQYF
TGTGCCAGCAGTTACCCAAGAGAACGCACAGATACGCAGTATTTT
>-|-|TRBJ2-5|TRBV5-1
CASSLMGAQETQYF
TGCGCCAGCAGCTTGATGGGGGCTCAAGAGACCCAGTACTTC
>-|-|TRBJ2-1|TRBV29-1
CSVEDLGRSYNEQFF
TGCAGCGTTGAAGACCTAGGGCGGTCTTACAATGAGCAGTTCTTC
>TRBD1|few|TRBJ1-2|TRBV3-1/TRBV3-2
CASSQGQGYGYTF
TGTGCCAGCAGCCAGGGACAGGGGTACGGCTACACCTTC
>TRBD1|-|TRBJ1-1|TRBV19
CASRIGQGHTEAFF
TGTGCCAGTAGGATAGGACAGGGTCACACTGAAGCTTTCTTT
>-|-|TRBJ2-3|TRBV29-1
CSVLQGRLNTQYF
TGCAGCGTTTTGCAGGGGCGGTTAAATACGCAGTATTTT
>-|-|TRBJ2-5|TRBV5-1
CASSLEPLWEETQYF
TGCGCCAGCAGCTTGGAGCCTCTTTGGGAGGAGACCCAGTACTTC
>-|-|TRBJ1-1|TRBV18
CASSGGTVNTEAFF
TGTGCCAGCTCAGGAGGGACGGTGAACACTGAAGCTTTCTTT
>-|once|TRBJ1-6|TRBV11-1
CASSLLSSYNSPLHF
TGTGCCAGCAGCTTACTTAGCTCCTATAATTCACCCCTCCACTTT
>-|-|TRBJ1-6|TRBV2
CASRGPNGRNSPLHF
TGTGCCAGCAGGGGCCCGAATGGCCGTAATTCACCCCTCCACTTT
>-|-|TRBJ1-3|TRBV5-1
CASSPVAGRSGNTIYF
TGCGCCAGCAGCCCGGTGGCAGGGCGGTCTGGAAACACCATATATTTT
>-|-|TRBJ1-1|TRBV7-2
CASSLALGTTAFF
TGTGCCAGCAGCTTAGCTTTGGGGACGACAGCTTTCTTT
>-|-|TRBJ1-3|TRBV6-1
CASSDLSSGNTIYF
TGTGCCAGCAGTGACTTGAGCTCTGGAAACACCATATATTTT
>TRBD1|-|TRBJ1-5|TRBV7-2
CASSLLQGNQPQHF
TGTGCCAGCAGCTTACTACAGGGGAATCAGCCCCAGCATTTT
>TRBD2|-|TRBJ2-1|TRBV5-1
CASSPGTSGSSEQFF
TGCGCCAGCAGCCCCGGGACTAGCGGGAGTTCTGAGCAGTTCTTC
>TRBD2|few|TRBJ2-3|TRBV30
CAWSLLVFGTSGSDTQYF
TGTGCCTGGAGTCTGTTGGTGTTTGGGACTAGCGGTTCAGATACGCAGTATTTT
>-|-|TRBJ2-1|TRBV11-2
CASSRGTAMNNEQFF
TGTGCCAGCAGCCGGGGGACGGCAATGAACAATGAGCAGTTCTTC
>-|once|TRBJ2-5|TRBV5-4
CASSFLSLPQETQYF
TGTGCCAGCAGCTTTCTTAGCCTACCCCAAGAGACCCAGTACTTC
>TRBD1|-|TRBJ2-7|TRBV27
CASSSPDRDEQYF
TGTGCCAGCAGTTCCCCAGACAGGGACGAGCAGTACTTC
>-|-|TRBJ2-2|TRBV6-6
CASNPQGTDTGELFF
TGTGCCAGCAACCCACAGGGAACCGACACCGGGGAGCTGTTTTTT
>TRBD2|-|TRBJ2-3|TRBV7-9
CASSPSTSGATDTQYF
TGTGCCAGCAGCCCCTCGACTAGCGGGGCTACAGATACGCAGTATTTT
>TRBD1|-|TRBJ1-2|TRBV30
CAWEPHRQGRNSLYGYTF
TGTGCCTGGGAGCCCCATCGACAGGGGCGCAATTCCCTCTATGGCTACACCTTC